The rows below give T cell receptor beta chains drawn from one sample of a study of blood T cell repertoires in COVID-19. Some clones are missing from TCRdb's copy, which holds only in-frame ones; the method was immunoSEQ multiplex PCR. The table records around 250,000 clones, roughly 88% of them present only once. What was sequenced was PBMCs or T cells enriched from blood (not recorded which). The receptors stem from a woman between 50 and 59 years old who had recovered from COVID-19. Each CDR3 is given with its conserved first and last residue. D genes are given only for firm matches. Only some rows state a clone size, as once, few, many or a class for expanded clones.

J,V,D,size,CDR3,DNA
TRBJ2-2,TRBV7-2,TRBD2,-,CASSFTSAGELFF,TGTGCCAGCAGCTTCACTAGCGCCGGGGAGCTGTTTTTT
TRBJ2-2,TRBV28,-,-,CASSLRLGELFF,TGTGCCAGCAGTTTGAGATTGGGGGAGCTGTTTTTT
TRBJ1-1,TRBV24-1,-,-,CATSNRDTEAFF,TGTGCCACCAGTAACAGGGACACTGAAGCTTTCTTT
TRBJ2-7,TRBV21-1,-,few,CASSKAGTGSSYEQYF,TGTGCCAGCAGCAAAGCAGGAACGGGATCCTCCTACGAGCAGTACTTC
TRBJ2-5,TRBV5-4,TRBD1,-,CASSLASRAGGTQYF,TGTGCCAGCAGCTTGGCGTCGAGGGCAGGGGGAACCCAGTACTTC
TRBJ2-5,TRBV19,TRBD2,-,CASSQTSAQETQYF,TGTGCCAGTAGCCAAACTAGCGCACAAGAGACCCAGTACTTC
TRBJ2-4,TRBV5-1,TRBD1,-,CASSLNSGTGKTVKNIQYF,TGCGCCAGCAGCTTGAATTCTGGGACAGGGAAGACAGTCAAAAACATTCAGTACTTC
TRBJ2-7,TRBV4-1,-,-,CASSQGHNYEQYF,TGCGCCAGCAGCCAAGGTCACAACTACGAGCAGTACTTC
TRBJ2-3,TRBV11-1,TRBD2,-,CASSLAASGRTDTQYF,TGTGCCAGCAGCTTAGCTGCTAGCGGGAGAACAGATACGCAGTATTTT
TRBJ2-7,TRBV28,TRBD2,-,CASTSGGFNSYEQYF,TGTGCCAGCACCTCCGGGGGGTTTAACTCCTACGAGCAGTACTTC
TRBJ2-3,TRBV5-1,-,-,CASSLVGQVSTDTQYF,TGCGCCAGCAGCTTGGTCGGACAAGTGAGCACAGATACGCAGTATTTT
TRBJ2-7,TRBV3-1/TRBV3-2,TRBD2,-,CASSQGLLGASSYEQYF,TGTGCCAGCAGCCAGGGACTATTAGGGGCGAGCTCCTACGAGCAGTACTTC
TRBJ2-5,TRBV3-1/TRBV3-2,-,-,CASSQGSGSIETQYF,TGTGCCAGCAGCCAAGGTAGCGGAAGTATTGAGACCCAGTACTTC
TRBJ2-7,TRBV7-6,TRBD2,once,CASSLGGTSGPSYEQYF,TGTGCCAGCAGCTTAGGGGGGACTAGCGGGCCTTCCTACGAGCAGTACTTC
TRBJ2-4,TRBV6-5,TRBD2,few,CASKRETSGVQYF,TGTGCCAGCAAAAGAGAGACAAGCGGGGTTCAGTACTTC
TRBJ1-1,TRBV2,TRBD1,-,CASSFADRGEAFF,TGTGCCAGCTCCTTTGCAGACAGGGGTGAAGCTTTCTTT
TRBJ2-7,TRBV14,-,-,CASSLATGGDEQYF,TGTGCCAGCAGCCTTGCCACAGGGGGGGACGAGCAGTACTTC
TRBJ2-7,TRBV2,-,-,CASSEWRGSYEQYF,TGTGCCAGCAGTGAATGGCGAGGCTCCTACGAGCAGTACTTC
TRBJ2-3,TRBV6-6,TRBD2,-,CASSYSLADSTDTQYF,TGTGCCAGCAGTTACTCCCTAGCGGATAGCACAGATACGCAGTATTTT
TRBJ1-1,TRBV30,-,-,CAWSVAPGAFF,TGTGCCTGGAGTGTAGCCCCTGGAGCTTTCTTT
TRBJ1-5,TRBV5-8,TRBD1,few,CASSLGFGTGGTDQPQHF,TGTGCCAGCAGCTTGGGTTTCGGGACAGGGGGGACGGATCAGCCCCAGCATTTT
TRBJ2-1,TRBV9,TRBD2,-,CASSVTEGTSRWNEQFF,TGTGCCAGCAGCGTAACAGAGGGGACTAGTCGGTGGAATGAGCAGTTCTTC
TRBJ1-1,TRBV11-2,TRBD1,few,CASSFPGGTGGTEAFF,TGTGCCAGCAGCTTCCCAGGAGGGACAGGGGGAACTGAAGCTTTCTTT
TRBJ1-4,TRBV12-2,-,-,CASRSKETSNEKLFF,TGTGCAAGTCGCTCCAAGGAGACTTCTAATGAAAAACTGTTTTTT
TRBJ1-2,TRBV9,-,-,CASSVGAGGRGYGYTF,TGTGCCAGCAGCGTAGGGGCGGGGGGGCGAGGCTATGGCTACACCTTC
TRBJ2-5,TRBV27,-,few,CASSPQWRRETQYF,TGTGCCAGCAGTCCCCAGTGGCGGAGGGAGACCCAGTACTTC
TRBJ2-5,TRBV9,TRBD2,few,CASSTSGRLQETQYF,TGTGCCAGCAGTACTAGCGGGAGACTCCAAGAGACCCAGTACTTC
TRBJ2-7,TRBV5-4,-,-,CASSHDRYEQYF,TGTGCCAGCAGCCATGACAGATACGAGCAGTACTTC
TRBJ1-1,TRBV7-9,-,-,CASSLQGTTEAFF,TGTGCCAGCAGCTTGCAGGGTACCACTGAAGCTTTCTTT
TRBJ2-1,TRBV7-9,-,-,CASSPLSLYGEQFF,TGTGCCAGCAGCCCATTAAGCCTTTATGGTGAGCAGTTCTTC
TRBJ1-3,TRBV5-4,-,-,CASSLASPSGNTIYF,TGTGCCAGCAGCTTGGCCAGTCCCTCGGGAAACACCATATATTTT